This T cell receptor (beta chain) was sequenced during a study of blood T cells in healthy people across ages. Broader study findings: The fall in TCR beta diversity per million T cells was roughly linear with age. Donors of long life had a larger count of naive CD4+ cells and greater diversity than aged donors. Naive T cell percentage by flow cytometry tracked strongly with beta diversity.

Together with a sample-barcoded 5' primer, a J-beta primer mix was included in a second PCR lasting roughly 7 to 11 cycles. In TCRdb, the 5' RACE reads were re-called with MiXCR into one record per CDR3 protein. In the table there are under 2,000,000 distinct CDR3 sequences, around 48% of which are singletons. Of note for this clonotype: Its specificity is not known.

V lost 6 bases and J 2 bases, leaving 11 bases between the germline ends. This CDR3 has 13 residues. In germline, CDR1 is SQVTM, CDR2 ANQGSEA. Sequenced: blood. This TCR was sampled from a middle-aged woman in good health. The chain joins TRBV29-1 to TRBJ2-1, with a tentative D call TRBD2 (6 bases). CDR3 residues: CSVTGGTYNEQFF. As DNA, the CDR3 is TGCAGCGTAACCGGGGGTACCTACAATGAGCAGTTCTTC.